Below, 31 T cell receptor beta chains from the same sample are listed, as sequenced in a study of cytomegalovirus exposure and HLA in healthy donors. Amplification used 60 Vbeta primers and 13 Jbeta primers. The data were produced by immunoSEQ multiplex PCR, yet TCRdb's version contains in-frame clones alone and is incomplete. This table holds 150,000 to 200,000 clones. What was sequenced was PBMCs. All receptors come from a woman under 30 in good health and CMV-seropositive.

The chain has TRBV14 and TRBJ2-2; no definite D call. Germline assignment: CDR1 SGHDN and CDR2 FVKESK. Trimming pared 0 bases from V and 1 base from J, leaving 12 bases between. The CDR3 has 17 amino acids. This CDR3 reads CASSQDMIHMNTGELFF. The CDR3 region has the DNA TGTGCCAGCAGCCAAGATATGATACATATGAACACCGGGGAGCTGTTTTTT.

The V gene is TRBV12-5, the J gene TRBJ1-5; 9 bases are a match to TRBD1. The V and J ends lost 4 bases and 10 bases, in that order; junction bases with no gene match: 14. CDR3 length equals 16 residues. Germline CDR1 and CDR2: LGHNT and FRNRAP. The CDR3 nucleotides read TGTGCTAGTGGTTCCCTAGGGACAGGGACCTGGAATCCCCAGCATTTT. This codes for CASGSLGTGTWNPQHF.

The J gene is TRBJ2-1, the V gene TRBV6-5; 9 nucleotides agree with TRBD2. The CDR3 loop spans 15 amino acids. Germline loops: CDR1 MNHEY, CDR2 SVGAGI. V trimming: 6 bases; J trimming: 9 bases; junction bases outside the gene matches: 12. The CDR3 DNA is TGTGCCAGCAGAAAGGACGGGACTAGCTCCTTTGAGCAGTTCTTC. Encoded protein: CASRKDGTSSFEQFF.

The chain joins TRBV18 to TRBJ2-2; possibly TRBD2 for D (5 bases). The CDR3 covers 14 residues. Germline values: CDR1 KGHSH, CDR2 LQKENI. Trimming removed 6 bases from V and 3 bases from J, with 11 bases in between. The DNA of the CDR3 is TGTGCCAGCTCCGTCATGAGGGACACCGGGGAGCTGTTTTTT. Residues: CASSVMRDTGELFF.

CDR3 amino acids: CASSSSGWSQPQHF. CDR3 DNA: TGTGCCAGCAGCTCCTCAGGGTGGAGTCAGCCCCAGCATTTT. V is TRBV7-8 and J is TRBJ1-5; D perhaps matches TRBD1 (5 bases). Germline V CDR1 and CDR2: SGHVS, FQNEAQ. The CDR3 has 14 amino acids. The V gene lost 4 bases and the J gene lost 6 bases, with 13 bases spanning the gap.

The chain combines TRBV5-1 with TRBJ2-3; the D gene is possibly TRBD1 (5 bases). Trimming stripped 0 bases from V and 6 bases from J, with 5 bases between. Germline CDR1 and CDR2: SGHRS and YFSETQ. This CDR3 spans 12 amino acids. The CDR3 loop is CASSLEGDTQYF. The DNA for the CDR3 is TGCGCCAGCAGCTTGGAGGGGGATACGCAGTATTTT.

The chain recombines TRBV2 with TRBJ1-1, with D maybe TRBD1 (6 bases). CDR1 and CDR2 from the germline V gene are SNHLY and FYNNEI. This CDR3 region has 10 residues. V lost 7 bases, J lost 11 bases, and 11 bases lay in between. The CDR3 spells CASTRGRAFF. CDR3 nucleotides: TGTGCCAGCACCAGGGGACGGGCTTTCTTT.

V and J are TRBV18 and TRBJ2-4; perhaps TRBD1 as D (5 bases). Germline CDR1 KGHSH, CDR2 LQKENI. V was clipped by 1 base and J by 5 bases, with 9 bases between them. The CDR3 length is 14 residues. CDR3 DNA sequence: TGTGCCAGCTCACCACGGGCAGGGCAAAACATTCAGTACTTC. This encodes CASSPRAGQNIQYF.

The chain combines TRBV5-6 with TRBJ2-5; 8 bases map to TRBD2. This CDR3 contains 14 residues. Looked up from germline, CDR1 is SGHDT and CDR2 is YYEEEE. Unmatched junction bases numbered 4, after V lost 1 base and J lost 5 bases. CDR3 in DNA: TGTGCCAGCAGCTTGCGGGGGGGCGGGGAGACCCAGTACTTC. It yields the protein CASSLRGGGETQYF.

J is TRBJ2-3 and V is TRBV19; tentatively, D is TRBD1 (6 bases). In germline, CDR1 is LNHDA, CDR2 SQIVND (reference sequence). The ends were cut back, 5 bases at V and 2 bases at J, with 17 bases in the middle. CDR3 length: 16 residues. CDR3 DNA: TGTGCCAGTAGTCCCCTCACAACAGGGTACACAGATACGCAGTATTTT. Translating it yields CASSPLTTGYTDTQYF.

The chain recombines TRBV7-9 with TRBJ1-2, with D uncertain. This CDR3 has 16 residues. Trimming shortened V by 5 bases and J by 0 bases, and 16 bases separated the two germline ends. Germline values: CDR1 SEHNR, CDR2 FQNEAQ (reference sequence). The CDR3 coding sequence is TGTGCCAGCAGCCCAAGGTACGGGAGACCTAACTATGGCTACACCTTC. Translated: CASSPRYGRPNYGYTF. The full variable domain, completed using reference TRBV7-9 and TRBJ1-2, is DTGVSQNPRHKITKRGQNVTFRCDPISEHNRLYWYRQTLGQGPEFLTYFQNEAQLEKSRLLSDRFSAERPKGSFSTLEIQRTEQGDSAMYLCASSPRYGRPNYGYTFGSGTRLTVV.

The chain carries TRBV4-2 and TRBJ2-5, with D perhaps matching TRBD1 (6 bases). The length of the CDR3 is 17 residues. With 2 bases removed from V and 2 bases from J, the gap between germline ends came to 18 bases. Germline CDR1 is LGHNA and CDR2 is YNFKEQ. In DNA, the CDR3 is TGTGCCAGCAGCCAACGACTGAGTGGGACACCGCAAGAGACCCAGTACTTC. Translating it yields CASSQRLSGTPQETQYF.

CDR3 in DNA: TGTGCCAGCAGTGAAGAAACAGGGAGTCAAGAGACCCAGTACTTC. This codes for CASSEETGSQETQYF. The genes are TRBV6-1 and TRBJ2-5; weak D call: TRBD1 (6 bases). The CDR3 loop spans 15 amino acids. Trimming took off 1 base at V and 2 bases at J, with 11 bases between the two ends. CDR1 MNHNS and CDR2 SASEGT come from the germline V gene.

The chain employs TRBV5-1 and TRBJ2-1, with D tentatively TRBD2 (6 bases). V lost 7 bases to trimming and J lost 4 bases, with 18 bases between them. The CDR3 loop spans 15 amino acids. Germline-derived CDR1 and CDR2 are SGHRS and YFSETQ. This CDR3 is CASRRSGATYNEQFF. The CDR3, as DNA: TGCGCCAGCCGTCGATCGGGAGCGACGTACAATGAGCAGTTCTTC.

The J gene is TRBJ2-7, the V gene TRBV28; 7 nucleotides align to TRBD1. V was pared by 5 bases and J by 7 bases, with 17 bases of the junction left unmatched. This CDR3 contains 16 residues. Germline CDR1 MDHEN, CDR2 SYDVKM. The CDR3 DNA is TGTGCCAGCAGTCGCCCGGGACAGCCCAGCATCGGGGAGCAGTACTTC. This gives the protein CASSRPGQPSIGEQYF.

The chain has TRBV2 and TRBJ2-3; possible D gene TRBD2, 6 bases. The CDR3 contains 14 residues. CDR1 SNHLY and CDR2 FYNNEI come from the germline V gene. The V end lost 10 bases, the J end lost 6 bases, and 20 bases lay between the germline ends. Here the CDR3 DNA reads TGTGCCACCAAAACCGGGAGTTCGGCGGATACGCAGTATTTT. The encoded protein is CATKTGSSADTQYF.

This chain joins TRBV2 and TRBJ2-1; a weak D match, TRBD1 (6 bases). CDR3 length: 13 amino acids. The V gene's germline CDR1 is SNHLY and CDR2 FYNNEI. Trimming removed 1 base from V and 5 bases from J, with 6 bases in between. CDR3 DNA sequence: TGTGCCAGCAGTGAAGACAGGGACAATGAGCAGTTCTTC. Protein: CASSEDRDNEQFF.

The chain employs TRBV6-5 and TRBJ1-4, with D perhaps matching TRBD1 (6 bases). The germline V gene has CDR1 MNHEY and CDR2 SVGAGI. CDR3 length: 15 residues. Trimming took 5 bases from V and 0 from J, leaving 10 bases between them. CDR3 sequence (DNA): TGTGCCAGCAGTCCCACAGGGACAACTAATGAAAAACTGTTTTTT. It codes for CASSPTGTTNEKLFF.

The chain combines TRBV5-1 with TRBJ2-1; D perhaps matches TRBD2 (6 bases). CDR3 size: 15 residues. CDR1 is SGHRS, CDR2 YFSETQ, per germline. The germline V and J ends were trimmed by 4 bases and 0 bases, with 11 bases remaining between them. DNA of the CDR3: TGCGCCAGCAGCCGGGACTCGAGCTCCTACAATGAGCAGTTCTTC. Its translation: CASSRDSSSYNEQFF.

The chain uses TRBV29-1 and TRBJ2-7; 9 bases align to TRBD2. Looked up from germline, CDR1 is SQVTM and CDR2 is ANQGSEA. V gave up 6 bases and J gave up 6 bases; unmatched junction bases: 9. This CDR3 spans 13 amino acids. Written as DNA, the CDR3 is TGCAGCGTACTTCCGGGACTAGCCTCCGAGCAGTACTTC. Its protein product is CSVLPGLASEQYF.

This chain uses TRBV5-1 with TRBJ1-1; a weak D match, TRBD1 (5 bases). The CDR3 runs to 15 residues. V was cut by 0 bases and J by 7 bases, with 16 bases left in between. Germline values: CDR1 SGHRS, CDR2 YFSETQ. CDR3 region: CASSLGDGGGIEAFF. The CDR3 DNA reads as TGCGCCAGCAGCTTGGGGGACGGCGGGGGAATTGAAGCTTTCTTT.

V and J are TRBV5-4 and TRBJ2-3, with 11 bases matching TRBD2. Trimming took 0 bases from V and 2 from J; bases not matched to a gene: 11. The CDR3 totals 19 residues. The germline gives CDR1 SGHNT, CDR2 YYREEE (reference sequence). This CDR3 is CASSLGLAGPQLLTDTQYF. The CDR3 DNA is TGTGCCAGCAGCTTGGGACTAGCGGGACCCCAACTTCTCACAGATACGCAGTATTTT.

J is TRBJ2-5 and V is TRBV5-1; TRBD2 might be the D (7 bases). This CDR3 is built from 15 residues. Per germline, CDR1 SGHRS and CDR2 YFSETQ. The V end was cut by 4 bases, the J end by 5 bases, with 18 bases between. The CDR3 protein is CASSPVEKGGETQYF. As DNA, the CDR3 is TGCGCCAGCAGCCCGGTCGAGAAGGGGGGGGAGACCCAGTACTTC. The complete variable domain, with remaining parts taken from reference TRBV5-1 and TRBJ2-5, reads KAGVTQTPRYLIKTRGQQVTLSCSPISGHRSVSWYQQTPGQGLQFLFEYFSETQRNKGNFPGRFSGRQFSNSRSEMNVSTLELGDSALYLCASSPVEKGGETQYFGPGTRLLVL.

The chain links TRBV13 to TRBJ1-2; possibly TRBD1 for D (6 bases). Trimming cost V 2 bases and J 1 base, with 14 bases left between them. This CDR3 contains 16 residues. Germline V gene sequence: CDR1 PRHDT, CDR2 FYEKMQ (reference sequence). CDR3 nucleotides: TGTGCCAGCAGCTTATCCGGGACAACATATAACTATGGCTACACCTTC. Its protein is CASSLSGTTYNYGYTF.

V usage is TRBV27 and J usage is TRBJ1-1, with D possibly TRBD1 on 5 matching bases. CDR1 MNHEY and CDR2 SMNVEV come from the germline V gene (reference sequence). CDR3 length equals 16 residues. Trimming stripped 8 bases from V and 0 bases from J, with 19 bases between. CDR3 sequence reads: CASPRGGRRMNTEAFF. The CDR3 nucleotides read TGTGCCAGCCCACGGGGGGGTAGGAGGATGAACACTGAAGCTTTCTTT.

The chain recombines TRBV6-1 with TRBJ1-2, with D perhaps TRBD1 (5 bases). CDR3 length: 12 amino acids. The V end lost 7 bases, the J end lost 5 bases, and 11 bases lay between the germline ends. Germline lookup yields CDR1 MNHNS and CDR2 SASEGT. CDR3 coding DNA: TGTGCCAGCAACGCAGGGACTTATGGCTACACCTTC. Translating gives CASNAGTYGYTF.

The rearrangement uses TRBV5-4 and TRBJ2-3; D possibly corresponds to TRBD1 (6 bases). V was pared by 3 bases and J by 5 bases, with 16 bases between. Germline V gives CDR1 SGHNT, CDR2 YYREEE (reference sequence). The CDR3 runs 15 residues. In nucleotides, the CDR3 is TGTGCCAGCAGCTCCCTCAGCCAGGGGCTAGATACGCAGTATTTT. It yields the protein CASSSLSQGLDTQYF.

The chain links TRBV5-1 to TRBJ2-5; D is perhaps TRBD2 (5 bases). Judging by the DNA end, TRBJ2-7 fits better; the J call may be wrong. The CDR3 has 14 amino acids. Germline-derived CDR1 and CDR2 are SGHRS and YFSETQ. DNA of the CDR3: TGCGCCAGCAGCTTGGAACACCCGACTAACGAGCAGTACTTC. This gives the protein CASSLEHPTNEQYF.

The rearrangement joins TRBV18 to TRBJ2-2; the match to TRBD2 covers 13 bases. From germline, CDR1 is KGHSH and CDR2 LQKENI. Trimming at V came to 3 bases and at J to 5 bases, leaving 6 bases not matched to a gene. CDR3 length equals 17 residues. The DNA of the CDR3 is TGTGCCAGCTCACCCGTTGGACTAGCGGGAGCGACCGGGGAGCTGTTTTTT. Its translation: CASSPVGLAGATGELFF.

The V and J genes are TRBV29-1 and TRBJ2-7; TRBD1 might be the D (6 bases). In germline, CDR1 is SQVTM, CDR2 ANQGSEA. Trimming removed 4 bases from V and 6 bases from J, with 19 bases in between. The CDR3 consists of 14 residues. This CDR3 is CSVGTATIFSEQYF. CDR3 in DNA: TGCAGCGTTGGGACAGCTACGATTTTTTCCGAGCAGTACTTC.

This rearrangement joins TRBV7-2 to TRBJ1-6; D is ambiguous. The CDR3 is 14 residues long. CDR1 is SGHTA, CDR2 FQGNSA, per germline. Trimming removed 2 bases from V and 4 bases from J, with 6 bases in between. In DNA, the CDR3 is TGTGCCAGCAGCTTAAGTCAGTATAATTCACCCCTCCACTTT. Protein sequence: CASSLSQYNSPLHF.